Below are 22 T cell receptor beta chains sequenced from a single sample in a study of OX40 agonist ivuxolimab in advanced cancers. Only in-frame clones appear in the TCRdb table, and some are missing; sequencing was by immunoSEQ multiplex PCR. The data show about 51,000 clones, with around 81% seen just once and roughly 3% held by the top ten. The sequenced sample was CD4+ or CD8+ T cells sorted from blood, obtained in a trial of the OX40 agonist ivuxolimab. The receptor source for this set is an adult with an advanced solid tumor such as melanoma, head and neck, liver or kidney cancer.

The chain's CDR3 is CASSVYGQGAGETQYF. In DNA form, the CDR3 reads TGTGCCAGCAGCGTATACGGACAGGGGGCGGGAGAGACCCAGTACTTC. This rearrangement joins TRBV9 to TRBJ2-5, with 11 nucleotides matching TRBD1. This CDR3 region has 16 residues. Germline loops: CDR1 SGDLS, CDR2 YYNGEE. V was pared by 1 base and J by 4 bases, with 6 bases of the junction left unmatched.

CDR3 residues: CASSYRSREAQPEAFF. The CDR3 nucleotides read TGTGCCAGCAGTTACCGTTCGCGGGAGGCCCAACCAGAAGCTTTCTTT. This rearrangement joins TRBV6-6 to TRBJ1-1; the D is unclear. This CDR3 region has 16 residues. Trimming removed 2 bases from V and 8 bases from J, with 21 bases in between. The germline gives CDR1 MNHNY, CDR2 SVGAGI (reference sequence).

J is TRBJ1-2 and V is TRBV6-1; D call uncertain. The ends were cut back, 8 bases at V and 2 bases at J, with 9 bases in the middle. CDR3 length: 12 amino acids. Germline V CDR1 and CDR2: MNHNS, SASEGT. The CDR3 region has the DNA TGTGCCAGCCCGGGCCAGAACTATGGCTACACCTTC. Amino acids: CASPGQNYGYTF.

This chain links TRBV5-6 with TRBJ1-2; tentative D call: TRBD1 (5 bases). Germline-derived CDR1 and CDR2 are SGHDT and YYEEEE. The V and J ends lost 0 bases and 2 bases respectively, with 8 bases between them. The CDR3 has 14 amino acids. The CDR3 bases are TGTGCCAGCAGCTTGGGCGGGGCGAACTATGGCTACACCTTC. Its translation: CASSLGGANYGYTF.

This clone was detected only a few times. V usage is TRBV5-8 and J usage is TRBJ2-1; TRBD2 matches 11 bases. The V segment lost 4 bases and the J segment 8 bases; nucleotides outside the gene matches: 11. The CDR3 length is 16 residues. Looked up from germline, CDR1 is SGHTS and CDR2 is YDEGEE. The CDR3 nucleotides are TGTGCCAGCAGCCCCGCTCGACTAGCGGGGTTTGATGAGCAGTTCTTC. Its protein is CASSPARLAGFDEQFF.

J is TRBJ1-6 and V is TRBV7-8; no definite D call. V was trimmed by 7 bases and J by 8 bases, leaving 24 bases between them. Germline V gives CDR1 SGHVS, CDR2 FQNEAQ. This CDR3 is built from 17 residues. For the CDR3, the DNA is TGTGCCAGCACCGACTTGGGTCTTTACGGATCCGATTCACCCCTCCACTTT. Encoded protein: CASTDLGLYGSDSPLHF.

The CDR3 DNA follows: TGCGCCAGCAGCCCAGTCCGGGCCCGCCAGGAGACCCAGTACTTC. Protein: CASSPVRARQETQYF. V usage is TRBV5-1 and J usage is TRBJ2-5; D is undetermined. CDR3 length equals 15 residues. The germline gives CDR1 SGHRS, CDR2 YFSETQ. With 4 bases removed from V and 5 bases from J, the gap between germline ends came to 18 bases.

DNA of the CDR3: TGTGCCAGTAGTACCCGACAGGGATCCAGCTCCTATGGCTACACCTTC. Amino acids: CASSTRQGSSSYGYTF. This chain uses TRBV19 with TRBJ1-2; the match to TRBD1 covers 7 bases. V trimming: 4 bases; J trimming: 4 bases; junction bases outside the gene matches: 12. Germline-derived CDR1 and CDR2 are LNHDA and SQIVND (reference sequence). CDR3 length: 16 residues.

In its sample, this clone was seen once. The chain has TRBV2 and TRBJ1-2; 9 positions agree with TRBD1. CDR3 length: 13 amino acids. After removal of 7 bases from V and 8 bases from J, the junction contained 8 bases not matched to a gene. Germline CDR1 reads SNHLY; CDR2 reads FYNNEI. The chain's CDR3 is CASTGDRAGGYTF. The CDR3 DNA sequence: TGTGCCAGCACCGGGGACAGGGCGGGAGGCTACACCTTC.

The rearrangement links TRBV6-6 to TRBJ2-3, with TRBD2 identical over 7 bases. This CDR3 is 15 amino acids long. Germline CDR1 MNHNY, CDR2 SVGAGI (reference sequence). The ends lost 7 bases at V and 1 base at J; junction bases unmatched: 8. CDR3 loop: CASTDPSGGTDTQYF. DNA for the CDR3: TGTGCCAGCACGGACCCTAGCGGCGGCACAGATACGCAGTATTTT.

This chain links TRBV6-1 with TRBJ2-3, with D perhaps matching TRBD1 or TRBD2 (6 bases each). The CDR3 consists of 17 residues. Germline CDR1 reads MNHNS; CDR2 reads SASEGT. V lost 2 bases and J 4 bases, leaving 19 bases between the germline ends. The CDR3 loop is CASSESGAGWDPDTQYF. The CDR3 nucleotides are TGTGCCAGCAGTGAATCGGGGGCGGGGTGGGATCCAGATACGCAGTATTTT.

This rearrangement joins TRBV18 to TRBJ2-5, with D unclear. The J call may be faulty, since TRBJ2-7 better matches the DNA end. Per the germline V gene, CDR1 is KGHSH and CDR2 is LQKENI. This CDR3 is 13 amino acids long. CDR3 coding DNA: TGTGCCAGCTCACCACCCGGCTCCTACGAGCAGTACTTC. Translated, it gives CASSPPGSYEQYF.

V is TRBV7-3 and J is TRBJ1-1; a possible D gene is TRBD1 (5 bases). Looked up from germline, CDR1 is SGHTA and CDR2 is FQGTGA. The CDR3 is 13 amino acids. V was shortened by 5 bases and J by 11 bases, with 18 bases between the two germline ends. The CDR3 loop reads CASSQNRKKTAFF. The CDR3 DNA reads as TGTGCCAGCAGCCAGAACAGGAAGAAGACGGCTTTCTTT.

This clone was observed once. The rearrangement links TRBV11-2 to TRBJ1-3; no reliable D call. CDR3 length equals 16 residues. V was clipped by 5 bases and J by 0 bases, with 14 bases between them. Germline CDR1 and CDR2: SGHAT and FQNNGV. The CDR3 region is CASSPAAHRSGNTIYF. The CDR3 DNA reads TGTGCCAGCAGCCCTGCAGCCCACCGCTCTGGAAACACCATATATTTT.

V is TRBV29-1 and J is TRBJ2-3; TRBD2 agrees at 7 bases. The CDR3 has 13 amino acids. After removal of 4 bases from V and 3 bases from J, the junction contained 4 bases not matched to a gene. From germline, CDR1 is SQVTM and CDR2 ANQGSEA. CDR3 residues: CSVGAGQTDTQYF. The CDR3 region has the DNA TGCAGCGTTGGAGCGGGGCAGACAGATACGCAGTATTTT.

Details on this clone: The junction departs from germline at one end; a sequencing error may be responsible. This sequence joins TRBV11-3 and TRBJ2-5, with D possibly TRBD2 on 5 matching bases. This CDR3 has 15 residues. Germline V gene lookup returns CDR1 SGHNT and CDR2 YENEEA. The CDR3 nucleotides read TGTGCCAGCAGCTCCCCAGTGACTAACCAAGGGACCCAGTACTTC. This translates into CASSSPVTNQGTQYF.

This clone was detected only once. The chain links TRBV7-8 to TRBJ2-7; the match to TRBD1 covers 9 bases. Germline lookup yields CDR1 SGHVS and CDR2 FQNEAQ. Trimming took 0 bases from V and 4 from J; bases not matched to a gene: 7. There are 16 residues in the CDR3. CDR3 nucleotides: TGTGCCAGCAGCTTAGCGCGTGGACAGGGGCAATACGAGCAGTACTTC. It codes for CASSLARGQGQYEQYF.

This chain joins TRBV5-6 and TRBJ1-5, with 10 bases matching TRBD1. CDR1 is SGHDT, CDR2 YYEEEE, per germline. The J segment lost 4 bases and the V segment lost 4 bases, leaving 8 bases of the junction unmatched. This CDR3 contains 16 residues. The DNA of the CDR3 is TGTGCCAGCAGCGAGGACAGGGGGTCCCGAAATCAGCCCCAGCATTTT. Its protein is CASSEDRGSRNQPQHF.

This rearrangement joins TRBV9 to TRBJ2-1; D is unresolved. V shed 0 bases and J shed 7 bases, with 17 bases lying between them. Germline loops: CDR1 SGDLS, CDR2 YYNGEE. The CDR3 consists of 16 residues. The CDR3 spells CASSVGAAMAGNEQFF. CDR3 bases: TGTGCCAGCAGCGTAGGGGCGGCCATGGCTGGGAATGAGCAGTTCTTC. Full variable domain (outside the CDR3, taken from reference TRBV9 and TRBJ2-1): DSGVTQTPKHLITATGQRVTLRCSPRSGDLSVYWYQQSLDQGLQFLIQYYNGEERAKGNILERFSAQQFPDLHSELNLSSLELGDSALYFCASSVGAAMAGNEQFFGPGTRLTVL.

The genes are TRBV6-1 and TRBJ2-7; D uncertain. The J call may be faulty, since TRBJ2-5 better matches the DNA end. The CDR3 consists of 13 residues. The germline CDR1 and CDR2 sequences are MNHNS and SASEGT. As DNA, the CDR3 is TGTGCCAGCACCTCGACAATAGGAGAGACCCAGTACTTC. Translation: CASTSTIGETQYF.

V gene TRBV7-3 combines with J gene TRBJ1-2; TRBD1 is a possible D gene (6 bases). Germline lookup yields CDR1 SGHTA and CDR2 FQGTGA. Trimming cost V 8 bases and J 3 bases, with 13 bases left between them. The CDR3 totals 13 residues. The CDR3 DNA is TGTGCCAGCGGAATCTCAGGGGACTATGGCTACACCTTC. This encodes CASGISGDYGYTF.

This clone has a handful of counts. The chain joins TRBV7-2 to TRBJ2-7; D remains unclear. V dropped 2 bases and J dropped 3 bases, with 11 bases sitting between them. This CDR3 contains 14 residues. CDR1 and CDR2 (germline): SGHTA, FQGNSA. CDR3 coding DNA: TGTGCCAGCAGCTTATCAGTGCAGGACTACGAGCAGTACTTC. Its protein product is CASSLSVQDYEQYF.